This T cell receptor (beta chain) was captured by sequencing in a study of T cell responses to AZD1222 COVID-19 vaccine. Study-wide results and caveats: Only five or six individuals given AZD1222 were seropositive at baseline.

Trimming cost V 5 bases and J 3 bases; bases outside gene matches: 6. The CDR3 consists of 14 residues. Germline V gene data show CDR1 as MDHEN and CDR2 as SYDVKM. Sequencing was performed with immunoSEQ multiplex PCR; in TCRdb, only in-frame clones are kept and a portion is missing. The sample contains about 55,000 clones, roughly 87% of which appear only once. About this clone itself: Antigen unknown.

The TCR was taken from an adult in good health. The sample was peripheral blood, taken on day 0 of AZD1222 vaccination. This chain connects TRBV28 to TRBJ1-2; 7 positions agree with TRBD1. The CDR3: CASSREQGYYGYTF. The DNA for the CDR3 is TGTGCCAGCAGTAGGGAACAGGGGTACTATGGCTACACCTTC.